Below are 19 T cell receptor beta chains sequenced from a single sample in a study of cytomegalovirus exposure and HLA in healthy donors. Primers: 60 Vbeta forward and 13 Jbeta reverse. Repertoires were generated with immunoSEQ multiplex PCR, while TCRdb's copy carries only in-frame clones and drops some. The sample has about 170,000 clones; roughly three quarters are singletons. Sequencing was carried out using PBMCs. All receptors derive from a woman between 45 and 65 years old in good health and CMV-seronegative.

V usage is TRBV7-2 and J usage is TRBJ1-5; D ambiguous. The CDR3 consists of 17 residues. Germline-derived CDR1 and CDR2 are SGHTA and FQGNSA. Trimming removed 0 bases from V and 0 bases from J, with 12 bases in between. The CDR3 nucleotides read TGTGCCAGCAGCTTAGCGGCGGGAACCCATAGCAATCAGCCCCAGCATTTT. Translation: CASSLAAGTHSNQPQHF.

V gene TRBV29-1 combines with J gene TRBJ1-3, with D hard to call. V shed 3 bases and J shed 4 bases, with 4 bases lying between them. CDR3 size: 11 residues. In germline, CDR1 is SQVTM, CDR2 ANQGSEA. The CDR3 loop is CSVDSGNTIYF. As DNA, the CDR3 is TGCAGCGTTGATTCGGGAAACACCATATATTTT.

In DNA form, the CDR3 reads TGCGCCAGCAGCCAACGCCCAAACGGACAGGGGGAAAAACTGTTTTTT. Translation: CASSQRPNGQGEKLFF. The rearrangement joins TRBV4-3 to TRBJ1-4, with TRBD1 matching over 9 bases. CDR3 size: 16 residues. V lost 2 bases, J lost 8 bases, and 9 bases stayed unmatched. The germline V gene encodes CDR1 LGHNA and CDR2 YSLEER.

The chain uses TRBV27 and TRBJ1-6; TRBD1 is a possible D gene (6 bases). Germline V gives CDR1 MNHEY, CDR2 SMNVEV (reference sequence). This CDR3 spans 14 amino acids. V lost 3 bases, J lost 10 bases, and 13 bases lay in between. CDR3 in amino acids: CASSFGGARSPLHF. The CDR3 region has the DNA TGTGCCAGCAGTTTTGGGGGGGCCAGATCACCCCTCCACTTT.

The rearrangement links TRBV9 to TRBJ2-7, with D maybe TRBD2 (5 bases). Trimming removed 4 bases at V and 2 bases at J, with 16 bases between. From germline, CDR1 is SGDLS and CDR2 YYNGEE. The CDR3 contains 15 residues. CDR3 in DNA: TGTGCCAGCAGCCCCCAGGTGCTAGCCCCCTACGAGCAGTACTTC. Translation: CASSPQVLAPYEQYF. Together with reference TRBV9 and TRBJ2-7, the CDR3 gives the full variable domain: DSGVTQTPKHLITATGQRVTLRCSPRSGDLSVYWYQQSLDQGLQFLIQYYNGEERAKGNILERFSAQQFPDLHSELNLSSLELGDSALYFCASSPQVLAPYEQYFGPGTRLTVT.

V is TRBV7-9 and J is TRBJ1-2; 7 positions agree with TRBD1. CDR1 is SEHNR, CDR2 FQNEAQ, per germline (reference sequence). CDR3 length: 15 residues. Trimming removed 4 bases from V and 1 base from J; junction bases left unmatched: 6. The CDR3 region has the DNA TGTGCCAGCAGCTCCCGGGACAGCATTAACTATGGCTACACCTTC. Translation gives CASSSRDSINYGYTF.

The chain is built from TRBV20-1 and TRBJ1-1; D ambiguous. In germline, CDR1 is DFQATT, CDR2 SNEGSKA (reference sequence). The CDR3 sequence is 11 residues long. With 0 bases removed from V and 4 bases from J, the gap between germline ends came to 3 bases. CDR3 DNA sequence: TGCAGTGCTAGAGAGGCCACTGAAGCTTTCTTT. This gives the protein CSAREATEAFF.

The V and J genes are TRBV28 and TRBJ1-1; D perhaps matches TRBD1 (6 bases). The germline V gene has CDR1 MDHEN and CDR2 SYDVKM. V was clipped by 5 bases and J by 6 bases, with 10 bases between them. The CDR3 loop spans 12 amino acids. The CDR3 DNA sequence: TGTGCCAGCAGTGGGGGCGCCCCTGAAGCTTTCTTT. It specifies CASSGGAPEAFF.

This clone was counted a few times. The V and J genes are TRBV19 and TRBJ1-5; unclear D gene. This CDR3 spans 18 amino acids. From germline, CDR1 is LNHDA and CDR2 SQIVND (reference sequence). Deletions cut 5 bases from V and 0 bases from J, with 20 bases between. The CDR3 loop is CASSYSRTGKYSNQPQHF. The CDR3 coding sequence is TGTGCCAGTAGTTATTCCCGGACGGGGAAATATAGCAATCAGCCCCAGCATTTT.

The chain joins TRBV28 to TRBJ1-4, with D possibly being TRBD1 (6 bases). V was clipped by 4 bases and J by 4 bases, with 16 bases between them. Germline V gives CDR1 MDHEN, CDR2 SYDVKM. This CDR3 has 16 amino acids. For the CDR3, the DNA is TGTGCCAGCAGTTCGGGGGGGCAGGGACTTAATGAAAAACTGTTTTTT. Its protein is CASSSGGQGLNEKLFF. The entire variable domain, with the rest obtained from reference TRBV28 and TRBJ1-4, is as follows: DVKVTQSSRYLVKRTGEKVFLECVQDMDHENMFWYRQDPGLGLRLIYFSYDVKMKEKGDIPEGYSVSREKKERFSLILESASTNQTSMYLCASSSGGQGLNEKLFFGSGTQLSVL.

J is TRBJ2-3 and V is TRBV5-4, with unresolved D. This CDR3 comprises 13 residues. CDR1 and CDR2 (germline): SGHNT, YYREEE (reference sequence). The V gene lost 4 bases and the J gene lost 3 bases, with 9 bases spanning the gap. As DNA, the CDR3 is TGTGCCAGCAGCGTTGACTGGACAGATACGCAGTATTTT. As protein: CASSVDWTDTQYF.

This clone was detected a few times. The chain's CDR3 is CASRRQGDNGEAFF. CDR3 coding DNA: TGTGCCAGTCGTAGACAGGGGGATAACGGTGAAGCTTTCTTT. The gene calls are TRBV19 and TRBJ1-1, with 9 bases fitting TRBD1. With 8 bases clipped from V and 7 bases from J, the junction kept 11 bases outside the gene matches. CDR3 length equals 14 residues. Germline V CDR1 and CDR2: LNHDA, SQIVND (reference sequence).

The J gene is TRBJ2-2, the V gene TRBV4-2, with D tentatively TRBD1 (5 bases). Germline V gene lookup returns CDR1 LGHNA and CDR2 YNFKEQ. Trimming took 4 bases from V and 0 from J, leaving 15 bases between them. The CDR3 extends over 17 amino acids. For the CDR3, the DNA is TGTGCCAGCAGCCTTGGGGCAGAAACATCGAACACCGGGGAGCTGTTTTTT. This translates into CASSLGAETSNTGELFF.

The J gene is TRBJ2-6, the V gene TRBV2; TRBD1 aligns across 9 bases. The CDR3 consists of 18 residues. Germline CDR1 reads SNHLY; CDR2 reads FYNNEI. V lost 7 bases to trimming and J lost 2 bases; unmatched junction nucleotides: 12. CDR3 sequence reads: CASNPDRGALAGANVLTF. DNA of the CDR3: TGTGCCAGCAACCCCGACAGGGGGGCTTTGGCTGGGGCCAACGTCCTGACTTTC.

The genes are TRBV12-5 and TRBJ1-1; TRBD1 aligns across 9 bases. The germline CDR1 and CDR2 sequences are LGHNT and FRNRAP. The CDR3 extends over 12 amino acids. Trimming cost V 4 bases and J 9 bases; bases outside gene matches: 3. In DNA form, the CDR3 reads TGTGCTAGTGGTTGGGGGACAGGGCAAGCTTTCTTT. As protein: CASGWGTGQAFF.

This clone was seen more than once but under ten times. This rearrangement joins TRBV2 to TRBJ1-5; D perhaps matches TRBD1 (5 bases). V lost 6 bases and J 4 bases, leaving 7 bases between the germline ends. The CDR3 loop spans 12 amino acids. In germline, CDR1 is SNHLY, CDR2 FYNNEI. CDR3 nucleotide sequence: TGTGCCAGCAGGGCAGGGAATCAGCCCCAGCATTTT. It translates to CASRAGNQPQHF. The full variable domain, its missing parts supplied by reference TRBV2 and TRBJ1-5, is EPEVTQTPSHQVTQMGQEVILRCVPISNHLYFYWYRQILGQKVEFLVSFYNNEISEKSEIFDDQFSVERPDGSNFTLKIRSTKLEDSAMYFCASRAGNQPQHFGDGTRLSIL.

The chain links TRBV6-5 to TRBJ2-7; 7 nucleotides agree with TRBD2. Germline lookup yields CDR1 MNHEY and CDR2 SVGAGI. V lost 7 bases to trimming and J lost 2 bases; unmatched junction nucleotides: 11. CDR3 length: 15 residues. The CDR3 sequence: CASKAGIGKAYEQYF. In nucleotides, the CDR3 is TGTGCCAGCAAAGCGGGAATTGGAAAGGCCTACGAGCAGTACTTC.

The chain links TRBV2 to TRBJ1-4, with D possibly matching TRBD1 (5 bases). Trimming cost V 6 bases and J 8 bases, with 16 bases left between them. Germline values: CDR1 SNHLY, CDR2 FYNNEI. The CDR3 length is 14 residues. CDR3 sequence reads: CASSLGLVGEKLFF. In DNA form, the CDR3 reads TGTGCCAGCAGCTTGGGGCTGGTGGGGGAAAAACTGTTTTTT.

This chain joins TRBV28 and TRBJ2-1; 12 nucleotides agree with TRBD2. J was trimmed by 0 bases and V by 5 bases; bases with no gene match: 8. The CDR3 contains 18 residues. The germline gives CDR1 MDHEN, CDR2 SYDVKM. This chain's CDR3 is CASSLLTSGSSSYNEQFF. The CDR3 DNA reads TGTGCCAGCAGTCTACTGACTAGCGGGAGCTCCTCCTACAATGAGCAGTTCTTC.